One and the same sample provided the 24 T cell receptor beta chains below, sequenced in a study of cytomegalovirus exposure and HLA in healthy donors (dated by TCRdb to the late 2010s). The library came from the immunoSEQ multiplex PCR assay. The multiplex PCR relied on a mix of 60 forward primers for TCR Vbeta segments and 13 reverse primers for TCR Jbeta segments. TCRdb took this table from immuneACCESS and kept in-frame rearrangements with V and J called. Such tables lack part of the clones; where checked against another copy, unresolved V genes explain under half of the gap, and the rest is unexplained. The table for this sample lists about 140,000 clones; 75% to 80% of them were counted only once. The ten top clones hold approximately 4.9% of the sample. Sequenced sample: PBMCs. The receptors come from a woman between 50 and 59 years old in good health and CMV-seronegative.

The J gene is TRBJ2-5, the V gene TRBV2; 11 bases line up with TRBD1. The J call may be incorrect, as the DNA end agrees better with TRBJ2-7. The CDR3 extends over 15 amino acids. Germline V lookup: CDR1 SNHLY, CDR2 FYNNEI. The CDR3 here is CASSRRGTGGYEQYF. CDR3 DNA sequence: TGTGCCAGCAGTCGCCGAGGGACAGGGGGATACGAGCAGTACTTC.

In this sample, this clone turned up once. The genes are TRBV4-1 and TRBJ1-5; no reliable D call. V shed 8 bases and J shed 5 bases, with 19 bases lying between them. This CDR3 contains 15 residues. Germline CDR1 reads MGHRA; CDR2 reads YSYEKL. The CDR3: CASGKGSTFDQPQHF. The CDR3 DNA reads TGCGCCAGCGGCAAAGGGAGTACGTTTGATCAGCCCCAGCATTTT.

In its sample, this clone was seen many times. The chain uses TRBV2 and TRBJ1-1; no firm D call. Trimming stripped 5 bases from V and 2 bases from J, with 12 bases between. The CDR3 has 14 amino acids. The germline V gene encodes CDR1 SNHLY and CDR2 FYNNEI. CDR3 region: CASSLGQVNTEAFF. The CDR3 bases are TGTGCCAGCAGTTTGGGCCAAGTAAACACTGAAGCTTTCTTT.

This chain connects TRBV2 to TRBJ1-2; TRBD1 matches at 7 bases. V shed 6 bases and J 0 bases; nucleotides not matched to a gene: 7. The CDR3 totals 15 residues. CDR1 SNHLY and CDR2 FYNNEI come from the germline V gene. CDR3 amino acids: CASSSGTVANYGYTF. As DNA, the CDR3 is TGTGCCAGCAGCTCCGGGACAGTGGCTAACTATGGCTACACCTTC.

This chain connects TRBV6-4 to TRBJ1-1; TRBD1 matches at 7 bases. Germline CDR1 and CDR2: MRHNA and SNTAGT. This CDR3 is built from 15 residues. J gave up 4 bases and V 1 base, and 6 bases lay outside the gene matches. Here the CDR3 reads CASSDLMRGRTEAFF. In nucleotides, the CDR3 is TGTGCCAGCAGTGACTTAATGAGGGGGCGCACTGAAGCTTTCTTT.

The chain employs TRBV15 and TRBJ2-3; TRBD2 aligns across 11 bases. The CDR3 consists of 19 residues. Germline V gene sequence: CDR1 LNHNV, CDR2 YYDKDF (reference sequence). Losses at the gene ends were 5 bases for V and 6 bases for J; bases not matched to a gene: 19. The CDR3 nucleotides are TGTGCCACCAGCTCCGGACCCTGGAAGACTAGCGGGGAAGGGGATACGCAGTATTTT. It specifies CATSSGPWKTSGEGDTQYF.

The CDR3 DNA sequence: TGTGCCAGCAGCCCCGGTAACTCTGGAAACACCATATATTTT. Its protein is CASSPGNSGNTIYF. This chain links TRBV7-8 with TRBJ1-3; D gene unclear. With 5 bases removed from V and 0 bases from J, the gap between germline ends came to 8 bases. The CDR3 has 14 residues. From germline, CDR1 is SGHVS and CDR2 FQNEAQ.

V and J are TRBV14 and TRBJ1-1; 7 nucleotides agree with TRBD1. There are 15 residues in the CDR3. Germline trimming cut 2 bases from V and 0 bases from J; bases unmatched to any gene: 3. CDR1 SGHDN and CDR2 FVKESK come from the germline V gene. The DNA of the CDR3 is TGTGCCAGCAGCCAATACAGGGGATTGAACACTGAAGCTTTCTTT. This codes for CASSQYRGLNTEAFF.

V usage is TRBV9 and J usage is TRBJ2-2, with 14 bases identical to TRBD2. J lost 13 bases, V lost 7 bases, and 9 bases had no gene match. The CDR3 consists of 14 residues. Looked up from germline, CDR1 is SGDLS and CDR2 is YYNGEE. CDR3 protein: CASSPGLAGEVLFF. As DNA, the CDR3 is TGTGCCAGCTCCCCGGGACTAGCGGGGGAGGTGCTGTTTTTT.

The V call is TRBV5-1, the J call TRBJ1-4; TRBD1 matches 8 bases. Germline lookup yields CDR1 SGHRS and CDR2 YFSETQ. This CDR3 has 14 amino acids. V shed 3 bases and J 8 bases; nucleotides not matched to a gene: 6. CDR3 loop: CASSYGQGREKLFF. CDR3 bases: TGCGCCAGCAGCTATGGACAGGGCAGAGAAAAACTGTTTTTT.

The rearrangement joins TRBV2 to TRBJ2-7; D gene ambiguous. V lost 7 bases and J 3 bases, leaving 13 bases between the germline ends. The CDR3 is made up of 13 amino acids. Per the germline V gene, CDR1 is SNHLY and CDR2 is FYNNEI. CDR3 residues: CASKISYYYEQYF. The CDR3, as DNA: TGTGCCAGCAAAATCAGCTACTACTACGAGCAGTACTTC.

The V gene is TRBV10-3, the J gene TRBJ2-5; D is unresolved. The ends were cut back, 3 bases at V and 5 bases at J, with 7 bases in the middle. CDR1 and CDR2 from the germline V gene are ENHRY and SYGVKD. The CDR3 extends over 12 amino acids. DNA of the CDR3: TGTGCCATCAGTGATTCTGCGGAGACCCAGTACTTC. Protein sequence: CAISDSAETQYF.

The V call is TRBV15, the J call TRBJ2-2; 9 bases fit TRBD1. After removal of 2 bases from V and 1 base from J, the junction contained 8 bases not matched to a gene. CDR1 is LNHNV, CDR2 YYDKDF, per germline (reference sequence). The CDR3 is made up of 18 amino acids. The CDR3 DNA is TGTGCCACCAGCAGAACCACAGGGGGCGGAGGGAACACCGGGGAGCTGTTTTTT. Residues: CATSRTTGGGGNTGELFF.

The count of this clone is one. The gene calls are TRBV11-2 and TRBJ2-5, with a weak D call TRBD1 (5 bases). Between the trimmed V and J ends, which lost 6 bases and 1 base, there was a span of 9 bases. Germline loops: CDR1 SGHAT, CDR2 FQNNGV. CDR3 length: 13 amino acids. In nucleotides, the CDR3 is TGTGCCAGCAGTCAGGGCGTCCAAGAGACCCAGTACTTC. This codes for CASSQGVQETQYF.

The gene calls are TRBV4-1 and TRBJ2-3, with TRBD2 matching over 7 bases. CDR1 MGHRA and CDR2 YSYEKL come from the germline V gene. Trimming took 0 bases from V and 1 from J; bases not matched to a gene: 4. The CDR3 extends over 16 amino acids. CDR3 DNA sequence: TGCGCCAGCAGCCAAGATAAGCGGGGAGGCACAGATACGCAGTATTTT. It specifies CASSQDKRGGTDTQYF.

This chain uses TRBV30 with TRBJ2-1, with D unclear. Looked up from germline, CDR1 is GTSNPN and CDR2 is SVGIG (reference sequence). This CDR3 spans 16 amino acids. The V end was cut by 1 base, the J end by 1 base, with 14 bases between. The CDR3, as DNA: TGTGCCTGGAGTGACTTTACGGGTTTTTCCTACAATGAGCAGTTCTTC. Translating it yields CAWSDFTGFSYNEQFF.

The V gene is TRBV7-2, the J gene TRBJ2-7; 10 bases line up with TRBD1. The length of the CDR3 is 14 residues. With 3 bases clipped from V and 5 bases from J, the junction kept 4 bases outside the gene matches. CDR1 and CDR2 (germline): SGHTA, FQGNSA. CDR3 nucleotide sequence: TGTGCCAGCAGCTTCGACAGGGGGCTGGACGAGCAGTACTTC. This sequence encodes CASSFDRGLDEQYF. Full variable domain (remainder filled in from reference TRBV7-2 and TRBJ2-7): GAGVSQSPSNKVTEKGKDVELRCDPISGHTALYWYRQSLGQGLEFLIYFQGNSAPDKSGLPSDRFSAERTGGSVSTLTIQRTQQEDSAVYLCASSFDRGLDEQYFGPGTRLTVT.

This chain joins TRBV27 and TRBJ2-1, with D hard to call. The germline V gene has CDR1 MNHEY and CDR2 SMNVEV (reference sequence). Trimming stripped 9 bases from V and 0 bases from J, with 9 bases between. The CDR3 runs 13 residues. This CDR3 reads CASSQTSYNEQFF. The CDR3 DNA is TGTGCCAGTTCACAGACCTCCTACAATGAGCAGTTCTTC.

This clone was observed a single time. This chain connects TRBV7-8 to TRBJ1-5; TRBD1 might be the D (5 bases). CDR1 SGHVS and CDR2 FQNEAQ come from the germline V gene. This CDR3 region has 15 residues. The germline V and J ends were trimmed by 1 base and 5 bases, with 12 bases remaining between them. For the CDR3, the DNA is TGTGCCAGCAGCTTAGGGCAGGGAGGGTATCAGCCCCAGCATTTT. It encodes CASSLGQGGYQPQHF.

The chain recombines TRBV5-4 with TRBJ1-3; the match to TRBD1 covers 9 bases. There are 15 residues in the CDR3. Germline V CDR1 and CDR2: SGHNT, YYREEE (reference sequence). The V and J ends lost 0 bases and 4 bases, in that order; junction bases with no gene match: 2. The CDR3, as DNA: TGTGCCAGCAGCTTGGACAGGGGGCAAGGAAACACCATATATTTT. It codes for CASSLDRGQGNTIYF.

The chain links TRBV7-9 to TRBJ2-2; 8 nucleotides match TRBD1. The germline gives CDR1 SEHNR, CDR2 FQNEAQ (reference sequence). The CDR3 is 15 amino acids. V was pared by 3 bases and J by 7 bases, with 7 bases of the junction left unmatched. Here the CDR3 reads CASSFRTGFLGELFF. The CDR3 DNA is TGTGCCAGCAGCTTCAGGACAGGGTTTCTCGGGGAGCTGTTTTTT. Using reference TRBV7-9 and TRBJ2-2 for the parts outside the CDR3, the full variable domain is DTGVSQNPRHKITKRGQNVTFRCDPISEHNRLYWYRQTLGQGPEFLTYFQNEAQLEKSRLLSDRFSAERPKGSFSTLEIQRTEQGDSAMYLCASSFRTGFLGELFFGEGSRLTVL.

As concerns this clone: Germline is not matched at one junction end, which may reflect a read error. The chain uses TRBV11-2 and TRBJ2-2; 10 bases agree with TRBD1. This CDR3 is 16 amino acids long. Germline CDR1 is SGHAT and CDR2 is FQNNGV. The CDR3 region is CASRLGTGVYTGELFF. CDR3 DNA: TGTGCCAGCAGATTAGGGACAGGGGTTTACACCGGGGAGCTGTTTTTT. The full variable domain, in which reference TRBV11-2 and TRBJ2-2 provide the parts outside the CDR3, is EAGVAQSPRYKIIEKRQSVAFWCNPISGHATLYWYQQILGQGPKLLIQFQNNGVVDDSQLPKDRFSAERLKGVDSTLKIQPAKLEDSAVYLCASRLGTGVYTGELFFGEGSRLTVL.

Points on this clone: Within the sample, other DNA sequences also encode this same CDR3. The J gene is TRBJ2-7, the V gene TRBV7-6; TRBD1 aligns across 11 bases. This CDR3 is 12 amino acids long. Germline loops: CDR1 SGHVS, CDR2 FNYEAQ. After removal of 8 bases from V and 3 bases from J, the junction contained 0 bases not matched to a gene. The CDR3 region has the DNA TGTGCCAGCGGGACAGGGGGCTACGAGCAGTACTTC. Amino acids: CASGTGGYEQYF.

This chain links TRBV5-1 with TRBJ2-1; 9 bases fit TRBD1. Germline V gene sequence: CDR1 SGHRS, CDR2 YFSETQ. Trimming at V came to 1 base and at J to 5 bases, leaving 4 bases not matched to a gene. CDR3 length: 15 residues. The CDR3 DNA reads TGCGCCAGCAGCTTGAGACAGGGGGTCAACAATGAGCAGTTCTTC. Its protein is CASSLRQGVNNEQFF.